Given below is one T cell receptor beta chain in context. The data derive from a study of blood T cell repertoires in COVID-19. Across the whole study: Samples representing acute and convalescent COVID-19 were sourced from the United States, Italy and Spain.

Sequencing used immunoSEQ multiplex PCR; TCRdb keeps in-frame clones, though not all of them. The top ten clones hold around 9.3% of a sample with a few hundred thousand clones, 80% to 90% of them seen once. The CDR3 runs 14 residues. Trimming took 5 bases from V and 3 from J; bases not matched to a gene: 6. The germline gives CDR1 ENHRY, CDR2 SYGVKD. The gene calls are TRBV10-3 and TRBJ1-1; 7 bases fit TRBD1. Sequencing was carried out using peripheral blood. This receptor was obtained from a woman between 25 and 40 years old with COVID-19, enrolled during active disease. CDR3 in DNA: TGTGCCATCAGTTTTAACAGGGGAGACACTGAAGCTTTCTTT. Residues: CAISFNRGDTEAFF.